The T cell receptor (beta chain) under discussion was sequenced for a study of OX40 agonist ivuxolimab in advanced cancers. On the study more broadly: Enrollees could have had prior anti-PD-1, anti-PD-L1 or anti-CTLA-4 therapy, which around 43% had received. Three patients had partial responses: one hepatocellular carcinoma, two cutaneous melanoma.

Blood draws occurred at baseline, cycle 4 day 1, and cycle 7 day 1. Here immunoSEQ multiplex PCR was the method, and the copy in TCRdb shows in-frame clones only, minus some. Here the sample spans fewer than 130,000 clones, roughly nine tenths being singletons. The sequence was collected from an adult with an advanced solid tumor such as melanoma, head and neck, liver or kidney cancer. This material consisted of CD4+ or CD8+ T cells sorted from blood, taken in a trial of the OX40 agonist ivuxolimab.

For the CDR3, the DNA is TGCGCCAGCAGCTTGGCCGGACAGAACTATGGCTACACCTTC. This translates into CASSLAGQNYGYTF. The gene calls are TRBV5-1 and TRBJ1-2, with a tentative D call TRBD1 (6 bases). This CDR3 contains 14 residues. Germline CDR1 SGHRS, CDR2 YFSETQ. V lost 0 bases and J 2 bases, leaving 8 bases between the germline ends.